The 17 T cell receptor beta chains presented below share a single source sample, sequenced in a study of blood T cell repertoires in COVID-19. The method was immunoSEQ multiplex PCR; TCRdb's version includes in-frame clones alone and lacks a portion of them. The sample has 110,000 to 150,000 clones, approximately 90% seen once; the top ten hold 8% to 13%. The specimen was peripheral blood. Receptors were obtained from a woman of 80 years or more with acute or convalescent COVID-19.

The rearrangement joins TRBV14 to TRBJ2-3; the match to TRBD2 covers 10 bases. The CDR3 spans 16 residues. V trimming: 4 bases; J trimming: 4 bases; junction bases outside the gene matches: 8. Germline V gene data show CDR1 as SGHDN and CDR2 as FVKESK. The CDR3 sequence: CASSRLSGGSPDTQYF. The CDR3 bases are TGTGCCAGCAGCCGACTTAGCGGGGGGTCCCCAGATACGCAGTATTTT.

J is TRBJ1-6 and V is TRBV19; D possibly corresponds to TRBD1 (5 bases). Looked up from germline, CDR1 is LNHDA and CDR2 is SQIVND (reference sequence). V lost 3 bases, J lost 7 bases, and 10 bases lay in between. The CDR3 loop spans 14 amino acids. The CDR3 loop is CASSIGGVNSPLHF. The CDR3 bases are TGTGCCAGTAGTATCGGGGGGGTGAATTCACCCCTCCACTTT.

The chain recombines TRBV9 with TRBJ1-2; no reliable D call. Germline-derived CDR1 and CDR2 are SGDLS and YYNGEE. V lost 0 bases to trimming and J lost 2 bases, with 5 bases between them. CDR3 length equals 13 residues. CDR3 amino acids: CASSVVQNYGYTF. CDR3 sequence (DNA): TGTGCCAGCAGCGTAGTGCAGAACTATGGCTACACCTTC.

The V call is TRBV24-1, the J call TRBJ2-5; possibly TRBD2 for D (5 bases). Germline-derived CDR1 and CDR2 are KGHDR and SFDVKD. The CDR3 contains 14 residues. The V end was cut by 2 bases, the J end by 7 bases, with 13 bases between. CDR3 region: CATSDYSGKPTQYF. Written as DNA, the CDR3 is TGTGCCACCAGTGATTACAGCGGAAAGCCGACCCAGTACTTC.

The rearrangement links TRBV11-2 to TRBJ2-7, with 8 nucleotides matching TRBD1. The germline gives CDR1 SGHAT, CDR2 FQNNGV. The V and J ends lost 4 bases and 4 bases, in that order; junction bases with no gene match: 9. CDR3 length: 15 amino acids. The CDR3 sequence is CASSSGPTGDYEQYF. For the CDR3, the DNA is TGTGCCAGCAGCTCCGGCCCGACAGGGGATTACGAGCAGTACTTC.

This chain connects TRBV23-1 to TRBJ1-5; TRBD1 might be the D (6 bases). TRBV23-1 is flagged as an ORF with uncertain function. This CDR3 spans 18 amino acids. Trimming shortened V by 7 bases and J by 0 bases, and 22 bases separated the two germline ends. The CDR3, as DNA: TGCGCCAGCAAAAAAGGTCCAGGGGACCAAATTAGCAATCAGCCCCAGCATTTT. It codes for CASKKGPGDQISNQPQHF.

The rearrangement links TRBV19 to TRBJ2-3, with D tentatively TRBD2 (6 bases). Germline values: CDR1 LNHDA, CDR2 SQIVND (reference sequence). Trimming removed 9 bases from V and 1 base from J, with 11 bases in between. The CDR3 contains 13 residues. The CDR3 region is CASQLARTDTQYF. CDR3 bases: TGTGCCAGCCAACTAGCCCGCACAGATACGCAGTATTTT. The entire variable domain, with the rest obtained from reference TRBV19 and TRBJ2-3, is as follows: DGGITQSPKYLFRKEGQNVTLSCEQNLNHDAMYWYRQDPGQGLRLIYYSQIVNDFQKGDIAEGYSVSREKKESFPLTVTSAQKNPTAFYLCASQLARTDTQYFGPGTRLTVL.

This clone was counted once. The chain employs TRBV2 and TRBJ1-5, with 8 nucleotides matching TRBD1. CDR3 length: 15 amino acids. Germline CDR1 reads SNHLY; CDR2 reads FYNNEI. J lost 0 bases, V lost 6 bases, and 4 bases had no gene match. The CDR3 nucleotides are TGTGCCAGCAGCTTCGGACAGGGTAGCAATCAGCCCCAGCATTTT. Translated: CASSFGQGSNQPQHF.

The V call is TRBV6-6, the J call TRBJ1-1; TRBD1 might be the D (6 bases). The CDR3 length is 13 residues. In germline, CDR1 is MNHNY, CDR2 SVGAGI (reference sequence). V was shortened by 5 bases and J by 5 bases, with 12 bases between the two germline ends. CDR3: CASSPSGVTEAFF. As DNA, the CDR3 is TGTGCCAGCAGTCCCTCAGGGGTTACTGAAGCTTTCTTT.

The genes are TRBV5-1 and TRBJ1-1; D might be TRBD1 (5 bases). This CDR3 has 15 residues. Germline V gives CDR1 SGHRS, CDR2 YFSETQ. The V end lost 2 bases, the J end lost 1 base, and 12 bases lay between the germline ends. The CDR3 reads CASSFDRPRNTEAFF. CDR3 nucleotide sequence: TGCGCCAGCAGCTTCGACAGACCTAGGAACACTGAAGCTTTCTTT.

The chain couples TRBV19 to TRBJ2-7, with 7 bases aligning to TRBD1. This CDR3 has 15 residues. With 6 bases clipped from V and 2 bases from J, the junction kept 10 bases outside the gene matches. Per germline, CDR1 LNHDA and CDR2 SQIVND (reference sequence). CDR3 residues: CASRPGTVPTYEQYF. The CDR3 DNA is TGTGCCAGTAGGCCTGGGACAGTCCCTACCTACGAGCAGTACTTC. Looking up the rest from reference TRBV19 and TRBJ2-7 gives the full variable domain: DGGITQSPKYLFRKEGQNVTLSCEQNLNHDAMYWYRQDPGQGLRLIYYSQIVNDFQKGDIAEGYSVSREKKESFPLTVTSAQKNPTAFYLCASRPGTVPTYEQYFGPGTRLTVT.

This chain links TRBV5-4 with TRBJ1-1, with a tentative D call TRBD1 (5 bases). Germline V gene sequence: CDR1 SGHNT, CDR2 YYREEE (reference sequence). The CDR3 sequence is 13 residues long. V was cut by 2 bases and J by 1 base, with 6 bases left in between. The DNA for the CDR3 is TGTGCCAGCAGCTTAGACAGGAACACTGAAGCTTTCTTT. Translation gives CASSLDRNTEAFF.

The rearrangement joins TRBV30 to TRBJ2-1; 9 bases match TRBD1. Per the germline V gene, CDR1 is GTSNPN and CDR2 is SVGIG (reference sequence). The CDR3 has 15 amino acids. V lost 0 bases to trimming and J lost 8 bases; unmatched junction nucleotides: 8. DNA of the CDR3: TGTGCCTGGAGTGTACCTCGGACAGGGGTCGATGAGCAGTTCTTC. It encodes CAWSVPRTGVDEQFF.

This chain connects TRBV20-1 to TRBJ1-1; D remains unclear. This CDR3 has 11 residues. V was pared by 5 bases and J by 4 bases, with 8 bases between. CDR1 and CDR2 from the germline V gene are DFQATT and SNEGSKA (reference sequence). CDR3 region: CSADLATEAFF. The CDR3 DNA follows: TGCAGTGCTGACTTGGCCACTGAAGCTTTCTTT.

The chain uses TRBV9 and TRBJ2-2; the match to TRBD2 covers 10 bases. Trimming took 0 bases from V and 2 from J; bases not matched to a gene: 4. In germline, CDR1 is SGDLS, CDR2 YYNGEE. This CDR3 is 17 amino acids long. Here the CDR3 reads CASSVDSGGSNTGELFF. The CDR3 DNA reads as TGTGCCAGCAGCGTAGATAGCGGGGGGTCTAACACCGGGGAGCTGTTTTTT. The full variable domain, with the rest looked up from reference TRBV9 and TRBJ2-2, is DSGVTQTPKHLITATGQRVTLRCSPRSGDLSVYWYQQSLDQGLQFLIQYYNGEERAKGNILERFSAQQFPDLHSELNLSSLELGDSALYFCASSVDSGGSNTGELFFGEGSRLTVL.

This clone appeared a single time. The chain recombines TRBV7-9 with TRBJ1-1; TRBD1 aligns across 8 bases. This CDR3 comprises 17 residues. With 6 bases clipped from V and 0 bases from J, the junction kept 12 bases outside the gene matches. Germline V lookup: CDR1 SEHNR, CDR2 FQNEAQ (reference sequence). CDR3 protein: CASRPTGEASMNTEAFF. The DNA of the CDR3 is TGTGCCAGCAGGCCGACAGGGGAAGCTTCGATGAACACTGAAGCTTTCTTT.

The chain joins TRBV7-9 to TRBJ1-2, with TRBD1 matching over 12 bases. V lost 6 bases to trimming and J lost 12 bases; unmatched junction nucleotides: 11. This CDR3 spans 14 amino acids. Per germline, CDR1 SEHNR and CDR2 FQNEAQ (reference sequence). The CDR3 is CASSMEGTGGVHTF. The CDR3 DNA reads TGTGCCAGCAGTATGGAAGGGACAGGGGGCGTGCACACCTTC.